This paragraph reports one T cell receptor (delta chain). The same CDR3 can be traced to other DNA sequences in this sample. This record belongs to a study of gamma-delta chains in newborns, infants, children. The overall study: Polyclonal expansion of innate γδ T cells after birth follows microbial exposure.

TCRdb fed the reads into CATT to redo clone calling. The sample contains approximately 4,000 delta-chain clones, 44% of which appear only once. Germline CDR1 reads TSWWSYY; CDR2 reads QGS. The CDR3 sequence is 20 residues long. Trimming removed 0 bases at V and 3 bases at J, with 26 bases between. The chain uses TRDV1 and TRDJ1; perhaps TRDD3 as D (6 bases). This clonotype was obtained from a child who was a newborn, infant or young child, either healthy, febrile or measles-vaccinated (not recorded which). The starting material was blood, obtained at week 6. The CDR3 is CALGELDPWAGEWVADKLIF. Here the CDR3 DNA reads TGTGCTCTTGGGGAACTAGATCCCTGGGCGGGGGAATGGGTCGCCGATAAACTCATCTTT.